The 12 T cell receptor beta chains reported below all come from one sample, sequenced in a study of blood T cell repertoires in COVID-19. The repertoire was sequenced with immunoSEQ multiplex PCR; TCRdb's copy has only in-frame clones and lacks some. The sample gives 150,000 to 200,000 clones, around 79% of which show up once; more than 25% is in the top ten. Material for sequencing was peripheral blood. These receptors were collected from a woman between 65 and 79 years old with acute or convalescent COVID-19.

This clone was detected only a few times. The CDR3 bases are TGTGCCAGCAGCCGTCAGGGCGGTGGAATCGAGCAGTACTTC. It yields the protein CASSRQGGGIEQYF. The J gene is TRBJ2-7, the V gene TRBV6-5, with a tentative D call TRBD1 (5 bases). Germline CDR1 is MNHEY and CDR2 is SVGAGI. This CDR3 region has 14 residues. V was clipped by 6 bases and J by 6 bases, with 18 bases between them.

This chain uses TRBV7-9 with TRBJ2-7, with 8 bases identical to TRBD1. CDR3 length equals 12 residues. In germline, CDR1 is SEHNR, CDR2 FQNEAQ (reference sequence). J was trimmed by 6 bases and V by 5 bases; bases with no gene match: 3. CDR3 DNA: TGTGCCAGCAGCCCACAGGGGGGCGAGCAGTACTTC. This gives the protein CASSPQGGEQYF.

CDR3 nucleotides: TGTGCCAGCAGCCAAGATCATGGGGGCATTTCTACGAACACTGAAGCTTTCTTT. Translated: CASSQDHGGISTNTEAFF. J is TRBJ1-1 and V is TRBV3-1 (or the pseudogene TRBV3-2), with D maybe TRBD1 (6 bases). The ends were cut back, 0 bases at V and 1 base at J, with 18 bases in the middle. The V gene's germline CDR1 is LGHDT and CDR2 YNNKEL (reference sequence). The CDR3 covers 18 residues.

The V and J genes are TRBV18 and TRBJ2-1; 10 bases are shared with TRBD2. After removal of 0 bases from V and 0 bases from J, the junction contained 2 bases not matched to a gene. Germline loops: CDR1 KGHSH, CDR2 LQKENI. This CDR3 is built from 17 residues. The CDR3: CASSPPIAGGSYNEQFF. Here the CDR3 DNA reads TGTGCCAGCTCACCACCCATAGCGGGAGGCTCCTACAATGAGCAGTTCTTC.

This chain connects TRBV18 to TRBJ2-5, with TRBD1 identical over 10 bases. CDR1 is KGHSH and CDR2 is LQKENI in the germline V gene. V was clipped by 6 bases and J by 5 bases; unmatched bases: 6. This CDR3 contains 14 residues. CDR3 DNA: TGTGCCAGCTCGCGACAGGGGGCGCGGGAGACCCAGTACTTC. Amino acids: CASSRQGARETQYF.

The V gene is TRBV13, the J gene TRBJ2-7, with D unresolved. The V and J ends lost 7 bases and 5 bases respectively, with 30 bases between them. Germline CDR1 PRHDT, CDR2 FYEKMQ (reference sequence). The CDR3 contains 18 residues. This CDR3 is CASNYPAPARPHAHEQYF. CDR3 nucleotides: TGTGCCAGCAACTACCCCGCTCCGGCTAGACCCCACGCCCACGAGCAGTACTTC.

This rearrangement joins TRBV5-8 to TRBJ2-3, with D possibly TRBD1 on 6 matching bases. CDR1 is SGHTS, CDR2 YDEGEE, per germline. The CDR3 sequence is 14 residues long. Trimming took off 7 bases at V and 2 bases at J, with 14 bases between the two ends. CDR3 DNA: TGTGCCAGCCCTAACAGGGACCCCACAGATACGCAGTATTTT. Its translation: CASPNRDPTDTQYF.

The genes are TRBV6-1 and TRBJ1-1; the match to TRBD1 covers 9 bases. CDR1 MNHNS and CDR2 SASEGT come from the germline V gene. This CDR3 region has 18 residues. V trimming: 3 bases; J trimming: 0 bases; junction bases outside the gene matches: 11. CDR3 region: CASSDGLTGGTMNTEAFF. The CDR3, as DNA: TGTGCCAGCAGTGATGGGCTCACAGGGGGCACTATGAACACTGAAGCTTTCTTT.

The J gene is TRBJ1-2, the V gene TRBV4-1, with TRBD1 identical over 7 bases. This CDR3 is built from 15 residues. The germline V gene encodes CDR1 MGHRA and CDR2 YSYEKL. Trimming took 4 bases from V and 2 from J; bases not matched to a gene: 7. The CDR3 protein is CASSPSETGNYGYTF. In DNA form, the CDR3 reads TGCGCCAGCAGCCCCTCTGAGACAGGGAACTATGGCTACACCTTC.

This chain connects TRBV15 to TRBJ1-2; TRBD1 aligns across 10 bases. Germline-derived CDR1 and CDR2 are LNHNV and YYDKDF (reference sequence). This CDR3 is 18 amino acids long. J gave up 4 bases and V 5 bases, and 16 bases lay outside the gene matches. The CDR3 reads CATSRRTLTGTGAYGYTF. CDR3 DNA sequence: TGTGCCACCAGCCGGAGAACGTTAACCGGGACAGGGGCCTATGGCTACACCTTC.

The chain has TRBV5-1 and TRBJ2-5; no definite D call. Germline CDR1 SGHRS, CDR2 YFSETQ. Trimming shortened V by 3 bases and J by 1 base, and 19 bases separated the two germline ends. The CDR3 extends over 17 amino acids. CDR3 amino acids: CASSYEQTRYIQETQYF. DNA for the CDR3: TGCGCCAGCAGCTACGAGCAGACCAGGTATATCCAAGAGACCCAGTACTTC.

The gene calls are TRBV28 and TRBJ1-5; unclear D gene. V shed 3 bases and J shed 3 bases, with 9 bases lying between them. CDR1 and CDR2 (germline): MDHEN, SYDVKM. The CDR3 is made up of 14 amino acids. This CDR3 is CASSFAGTNQPQHF. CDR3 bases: TGTGCCAGCAGTTTCGCAGGTACCAATCAGCCCCAGCATTTT.